One and the same sample provided the 5 T cell receptor beta chains below, sequenced in a study of shared clonotypes between healthy human individuals. TCRdb keeps only in-frame clones here, not all; method: immunoSEQ multiplex PCR. Seen here are some 200,000 clones, 66% observed once, and the top ten hold more than 9%. Specimen: memory CD4+ T cells sorted from blood. The subset denotes: CD45RA-negative fraction. Receptor source: a man aged 25-40 years in good health.

This clone came up once. This sequence joins TRBV2 and TRBJ2-7; TRBD1 matches 9 bases. The CDR3 is 15 residues long. V lost 6 bases, J lost 0 bases, and 6 bases stayed unmatched. In germline, CDR1 is SNHLY, CDR2 FYNNEI. Written as DNA, the CDR3 is TGTGCCAGCAGGGAGGGGACAGGGAACTCCTACGAGCAGTACTTC. Residues: CASREGTGNSYEQYF.

The rearrangement links TRBV6-6 to TRBJ2-3; 10 bases are shared with TRBD2. Germline CDR1 reads MNHNY; CDR2 reads SVGAGI (reference sequence). V was pared by 5 bases and J by 2 bases, with 7 bases of the junction left unmatched. This CDR3 comprises 16 residues. The chain's CDR3 is CASSQRTSGDTDTQYF. The CDR3, as DNA: TGTGCCAGCAGTCAACGGACTAGCGGAGACACAGATACGCAGTATTTT.

This clone was observed a handful of times. V and J are TRBV5-1 and TRBJ2-7; unclear D gene. From germline, CDR1 is SGHRS and CDR2 YFSETQ. The CDR3 contains 12 residues. Trimming stripped 0 bases from V and 3 bases from J, with 4 bases between. The CDR3 loop is CASSLDRYEQYF. The CDR3 DNA reads as TGCGCCAGCAGCTTGGATCGCTACGAGCAGTACTTC.

V is TRBV28 and J is TRBJ1-5; 7 bases are a match to TRBD1. Unmatched junction bases numbered 14, after V lost 5 bases and J lost 4 bases. Germline CDR1 and CDR2: MDHEN and SYDVKM. The CDR3 runs to 17 residues. The CDR3 here is CASSPTRGSGGNQPQHF. CDR3 DNA sequence: TGTGCCAGCAGTCCCACCAGGGGATCAGGGGGGAATCAGCCCCAGCATTTT.

This clone was picked up one time. The chain couples TRBV30 to TRBJ2-4, with D unclear. The germline V gene encodes CDR1 GTSNPN and CDR2 SVGIG (reference sequence). This CDR3 is 13 amino acids long. The CDR3 loop reads CSSYESAKNIQYF. The CDR3 DNA reads as TGTTCGTCCTACGAATCAGCCAAAAACATTCAGTACTTC.